Here is one T cell receptor (beta chain) with its context. Its antigen target is currently unknown. No much larger clone is present one base from it, and per-base qualities are unavailable. These data come from a study of cutaneous CD30+ T cell lymphoproliferative disorder and hepatitis E (dated by TCRdb to the late 2010s). CDR1 SGDLS and CDR2 YYNGEE were looked up in the germline V gene. CDR3 length: 15 amino acids, cysteine to phenylalanine. Solely the CDR3 DNA is kept, with 45 bases framed from the first base. At the junction V is shortened by 3 bases and J by 0 bases, with 13 bases in between. Libraries came from the immunoSEQ multiplex PCR assay. Imported from immuneACCESS, the table was reduced by TCRdb to in-frame sequences with V and J called. These copies leave out some clones; in studies compared against another copy, an unresolved V gene accounts for under half, and the cause of the remainder is not known. Across this sample there are 6,500 to 9,500 clones, with approximately 74% seen only once. The ten largest make up 0.9% to 1.2% of the sample.

The receptor's source is a human donor with a cutaneous T cell lymphoproliferative disorder associated with hepatitis E virus. The chain is assembled from TRBV9 and TRBJ2-7; D gene: possibly TRBD1, on 6 matching bases. The specimen was blood. The nucleotide sequence is given as TGTGCCAGCAGCGCCCCAGGGGCCTCCTCCTACGAGCAGTACTTC. This encodes CASSAPGASSYEQYF.